Below, 9 T cell receptor beta chains from the same sample are listed, as sequenced in a study of cytomegalovirus exposure and HLA in healthy donors. Researchers ran the PCR with 60 Vbeta and 13 Jbeta primers. The data were produced by immunoSEQ multiplex PCR, yet TCRdb's version contains in-frame clones alone and is incomplete. The sample lists about 150,000 clones, about 81% seen once, with about 8.1% in the top ten. The sample comprised PBMCs. These TCRs come from a woman aged 45-59 years in good health and CMV-seropositive.

The V call is TRBV19, the J call TRBJ2-7; 11 bases map to TRBD2. This CDR3 spans 15 amino acids. Germline CDR1 LNHDA, CDR2 SQIVND (reference sequence). V lost 4 bases to trimming and J lost 2 bases; unmatched junction nucleotides: 4. This CDR3 is CASSTRLAGPYEQYF. Written as DNA, the CDR3 is TGTGCCAGTAGTACAAGACTAGCGGGACCCTACGAGCAGTACTTC.

The rearrangement uses TRBV30 and TRBJ1-6, with 8 bases matching TRBD1. Trimming removed 2 bases from V and 6 bases from J; junction bases left unmatched: 15. This CDR3 comprises 18 residues. CDR1 and CDR2 (germline): GTSNPN, SVGIG (reference sequence). DNA of the CDR3: TGTGCCTGGAGTCGGTACCTAGGGAGACAGGGGATTAATTCACCCCTCCACTTT. It yields the protein CAWSRYLGRQGINSPLHF.

This rearrangement joins TRBV13 to TRBJ2-7; 9 bases are a match to TRBD1. With V trimmed by 5 bases and J by 7 bases, 15 bases remained unmatched. There are 16 residues in the CDR3. The germline V gene encodes CDR1 PRHDT and CDR2 FYEKMQ (reference sequence). The CDR3 DNA sequence: TGTGCCAGCAGCCCCTGGGACAGGGCCTCTCCCGGGGAGCAGTACTTC. Protein: CASSPWDRASPGEQYF. The full variable domain, with the rest looked up from reference TRBV13 and TRBJ2-7, is AAGVIQSPRHLIKEKRETATLKCYPIPRHDTVYWYQQGPGQDPQFLISFYEKMQSDKGSIPDRFSAQQFSDYHSELNMSSLELGDSALYFCASSPWDRASPGEQYFGPGTRLTVT.

This rearrangement joins TRBV2 to TRBJ2-7, with D perhaps matching TRBD1 (6 bases). CDR3 length: 17 residues. Germline CDR1 and CDR2: SNHLY and FYNNEI. V was pared by 2 bases and J by 4 bases, with 21 bases between. This chain's CDR3 is CASSEFTSGRGRYEQYF. The CDR3 DNA reads TGTGCCAGCAGTGAATTCACGAGTGGCAGGGGACGGTACGAGCAGTACTTC.

J is TRBJ1-5 and V is TRBV28; D call uncertain. Germline V gene lookup returns CDR1 MDHEN and CDR2 SYDVKM. This CDR3 region has 15 residues. V was pared by 4 bases and J by 2 bases, with 12 bases between. The DNA for the CDR3 is TGTGCCAGCAGTTCCCCCCAGGTGGGCAATCAGCCCCAGCATTTT. Translated, it gives CASSSPQVGNQPQHF.

The genes are TRBV28 and TRBJ1-4; possibly TRBD1 for D (6 bases). CDR3 length: 14 residues. V gave up 6 bases and J gave up 6 bases, with 14 bases separating them. CDR1 MDHEN and CDR2 SYDVKM come from the germline V gene. The CDR3 DNA is TGTGCCAGCAGACCAACAGGGTTGGATGAAAAACTGTTTTTT. Translating gives CASRPTGLDEKLFF.

The V and J genes are TRBV7-3 and TRBJ2-1, with D possibly matching TRBD2 (5 bases). The ends were cut back, 2 bases at V and 0 bases at J, with 8 bases in the middle. Germline V CDR1 and CDR2: SGHTA, FQGTGA. The CDR3 contains 15 residues. The CDR3 loop reads CASSLGLYSYNEQFF. The CDR3 DNA is TGTGCCAGCAGCTTAGGACTCTACTCCTACAATGAGCAGTTCTTC.

V and J are TRBV7-3 and TRBJ2-1, with D perhaps matching TRBD2 (6 bases). Trimming shortened V by 5 bases and J by 6 bases, and 20 bases separated the two germline ends. Germline values: CDR1 SGHTA, CDR2 FQGTGA. The CDR3 is 16 residues long. The DNA for the CDR3 is TGTGCCAGCAGCCCGGGGACTTCCAGAACGGTCAATGAGCAGTTCTTC. Protein sequence: CASSPGTSRTVNEQFF.

The rearrangement uses TRBV6-1 and TRBJ1-6, with 8 bases matching TRBD1. Germline lookup yields CDR1 MNHNS and CDR2 SASEGT. This CDR3 is built from 15 residues. The junction had 9 bases not matched to a gene; V was cut back by 4 bases and J by 10 bases. CDR3 region: CASSGPDRVRSPLHF. The CDR3 bases are TGTGCCAGCAGTGGTCCGGACAGGGTAAGATCACCCCTCCACTTT.